These 27 T cell receptor beta chains were sequenced from one sample in a study of shared clonotypes between healthy human individuals. Libraries were prepared by immunoSEQ multiplex PCR; TCRdb keeps only in-frame clonotypes and omits some of them. Here the sample spans fewer than 800,000 clones, 90% to 95% being singletons. Naive CD8 cells comprised CD45RO-negative, CCR7-positively selected cells, excluding terminally differentiated effector memory CD45RA+ cells. The material sequenced was naive CD8+ T cells sorted from blood. The receptors derive from a man aged 30 to 39 in good health.

This chain uses TRBV9 with TRBJ2-2, with D perhaps TRBD1 (6 bases). The CDR3 is made up of 13 amino acids. Trimming took off 3 bases at V and 8 bases at J, with 11 bases between the two ends. CDR1 is SGDLS, CDR2 YYNGEE, per germline. CDR3 sequence reads: CASSGYRAGELFF. CDR3 nucleotides: TGTGCCAGCAGCGGATACAGGGCTGGGGAGCTGTTTTTT.

The chain recombines TRBV4-3 with TRBJ1-1, with D possibly being TRBD1 (5 bases). Per germline, CDR1 LGHNA and CDR2 YSLEER. Trimming shortened V by 5 bases and J by 2 bases, and 9 bases separated the two germline ends. The CDR3 is 13 residues long. The CDR3 reads CASSTGENTEAFF. The DNA of the CDR3 is TGCGCCAGCAGCACAGGAGAAAACACTGAAGCTTTCTTT.

The sample holds one count of this clone. The CDR3 coding sequence is TGTGCCAGCAGCTTGGGGTTCGGGCTCAATGAGCAGTTCTTC. Its translation: CASSLGFGLNEQFF. The chain has TRBV11-3 and TRBJ2-1; unclear D gene. Trimming took 3 bases from V and 6 from J, leaving 12 bases between them. Per germline, CDR1 SGHNT and CDR2 YENEEA. The CDR3 runs 14 residues.

J is TRBJ2-1 and V is TRBV7-9; 9 positions match TRBD1. Germline V gene sequence: CDR1 SEHNR, CDR2 FQNEAQ (reference sequence). The CDR3 spans 18 residues. V was clipped by 4 bases and J by 1 base; unmatched bases: 11. The CDR3 sequence is CASSSSGLGQGSYNEQFF. The CDR3 DNA follows: TGTGCCAGCAGCTCGTCGGGTCTGGGACAGGGTTCCTACAATGAGCAGTTCTTC.

The chain has TRBV11-2 and TRBJ2-7; D not certain. This CDR3 comprises 15 residues. Trimming took 1 base from V and 0 from J, leaving 10 bases between them. In germline, CDR1 is SGHAT, CDR2 FQNNGV. CDR3 amino acids: CASSLAPENSYEQYF. CDR3 nucleotide sequence: TGTGCCAGCAGCTTAGCCCCAGAGAACTCCTACGAGCAGTACTTC. The full variable domain, with the rest looked up from reference TRBV11-2 and TRBJ2-7, is EAGVAQSPRYKIIEKRQSVAFWCNPISGHATLYWYQQILGQGPKLLIQFQNNGVVDDSQLPKDRFSAERLKGVDSTLKIQPAKLEDSAVYLCASSLAPENSYEQYFGPGTRLTVT.

V usage is TRBV7-9 and J usage is TRBJ2-3; 11 bases agree with TRBD2. The trim removed 5 bases at V and 4 bases at J, leaving 5 bases unmatched. CDR1 is SEHNR, CDR2 FQNEAQ, per germline (reference sequence). The length of the CDR3 is 15 residues. This CDR3 reads CASSTTSGRSDTQYF. CDR3 coding DNA: TGTGCCAGCAGCACAACTAGCGGGAGATCAGATACGCAGTATTTT.

This chain links TRBV7-9 with TRBJ2-1, with 9 bases identical to TRBD1. The V gene end was trimmed by 6 bases and the J gene end by 8 bases; junction bases not matched to a gene: 11. The CDR3 consists of 15 residues. CDR1 and CDR2 (germline): SEHNR, FQNEAQ (reference sequence). The CDR3 bases are TGTGCCAGCAGGGCACCGGGACAGGGTTCCGATGAGCAGTTCTTC. Amino acids: CASRAPGQGSDEQFF.

The J gene is TRBJ2-3, the V gene TRBV28, with TRBD2 as a possible D gene (6 bases). The CDR3 is made up of 13 amino acids. In germline, CDR1 is MDHEN, CDR2 SYDVKM. Trimming took off 3 bases at V and 4 bases at J, with 8 bases between the two ends. For the CDR3, the DNA is TGTGCCAGCAGTTTGTCGGGAGCAGATACGCAGTATTTT. It codes for CASSLSGADTQYF.

A remark on this clone: This sample also contains other DNA sequences that code for the same CDR3. The chain combines TRBV6-5 with TRBJ2-1; D is perhaps TRBD1 (6 bases). CDR3 length: 13 amino acids. Germline loops: CDR1 MNHEY, CDR2 SVGAGI. Trimming pared 4 bases from V and 4 bases from J, leaving 8 bases between. CDR3 sequence (DNA): TGTGCCAGCAGTTTACAGGGTTACAATGAGCAGTTCTTC. Its protein product is CASSLQGYNEQFF.

This rearrangement joins TRBV5-7 to TRBJ1-1; D is perhaps TRBD1 (6 bases). TRBV5-7 is designated an ORF whose function remains uncertain. This CDR3 has 16 amino acids. Trimming took off 2 bases at V and 4 bases at J, with 18 bases between the two ends. The CDR3 here is CASSLGAGEGPTEAFF. As DNA, the CDR3 is TGTGCCAGCAGCTTAGGGGCAGGGGAAGGTCCCACTGAAGCTTTCTTT.

The gene calls are TRBV30 and TRBJ2-7; weak D call: TRBD2 (6 bases). V was trimmed by 0 bases and J by 3 bases, leaving 18 bases between them. CDR3 length: 16 amino acids. CDR1 is GTSNPN, CDR2 SVGIG, per germline (reference sequence). CDR3 nucleotide sequence: TGTGCCTGGAGTGTACAGGCGGGGAGCGGAGGCTACGAGCAGTACTTC. The encoded protein is CAWSVQAGSGGYEQYF.

CDR3 DNA: TGTGCCAGCAGCTTGGGACAGGGAAACATTCAGTACTTC. This encodes CASSLGQGNIQYF. The gene calls are TRBV7-9 and TRBJ2-4, with 9 bases fitting TRBD1. CDR1 SEHNR and CDR2 FQNEAQ come from the germline V gene (reference sequence). CDR3 length equals 13 residues. The V gene end was trimmed by 3 bases and the J gene end by 6 bases; junction bases not matched to a gene: 0.

CDR3 protein: CASSLGGTGASGREYF. The DNA for the CDR3 is TGTGCCAGCAGCTTAGGTGGGACAGGGGCCAGCGGAAGGGAGTACTTC. The chain couples TRBV7-6 to TRBJ2-7, with 10 positions matching TRBD1. Germline V gene lookup returns CDR1 SGHVS and CDR2 FNYEAQ. This CDR3 has 16 amino acids. After removal of 1 base from V and 11 bases from J, the junction contained 14 bases not matched to a gene.

V usage is TRBV7-9 and J usage is TRBJ2-7; 7 bases are shared with TRBD1. CDR1 SEHNR and CDR2 FQNEAQ come from the germline V gene (reference sequence). The CDR3 spans 17 residues. The ends lost 5 bases at V and 2 bases at J; junction bases unmatched: 15. CDR3 sequence (DNA): TGTGCCAGCAGCAGCCGGACAGAGGGGGCGAGGGCCTACGAGCAGTACTTC. Protein sequence: CASSSRTEGARAYEQYF.

This chain connects TRBV27 to TRBJ2-1; D might be TRBD2 (6 bases). Trimming removed 6 bases at V and 8 bases at J, with 17 bases between. CDR1 and CDR2 from the germline V gene are MNHEY and SMNVEV (reference sequence). The CDR3 has 14 amino acids. CDR3 nucleotide sequence: TGTGCCAGCAGCGACGGGACTCTGCCTTATGAGCAGTTCTTC. It yields the protein CASSDGTLPYEQFF.

As concerns this clone: Other nucleotide sequences from this sample produce the same CDR3. The genes are TRBV29-1 and TRBJ2-7; no clear D gene. The germline gives CDR1 SQVTM, CDR2 ANQGSEA. This CDR3 is built from 9 residues. The CDR3 nucleotides read TGCAGTGGATCCCTCGAGCAGTACTTC. The encoded protein is CSGSLEQYF.

The chain has TRBV19 and TRBJ1-4; 8 bases map to TRBD1. The CDR3 spans 14 residues. The V gene's germline CDR1 is LNHDA and CDR2 SQIVND (reference sequence). Unmatched junction bases numbered 4, after V lost 6 bases and J lost 4 bases. Here the CDR3 reads CASRDREHNEKLFF. The CDR3 DNA reads TGTGCCAGTAGGGACAGGGAACATAATGAAAAACTGTTTTTT.

The chain links TRBV7-6 to TRBJ2-5; 10 bases line up with TRBD2. The J segment lost 5 bases and the V segment lost 2 bases, leaving 5 bases of the junction unmatched. Germline values: CDR1 SGHVS, CDR2 FNYEAQ. The CDR3 extends over 15 amino acids. CDR3 loop: CASSLLLSGRETQYF. CDR3 nucleotide sequence: TGTGCCAGCAGCTTACTCCTTAGCGGGAGGGAGACCCAGTACTTC.

This rearrangement joins TRBV29-1 to TRBJ2-2; the D gene is possibly TRBD2 (6 bases). V was cut by 6 bases and J by 6 bases, with 14 bases left in between. Germline-derived CDR1 and CDR2 are SQVTM and ANQGSEA. This CDR3 comprises 13 residues. CDR3 region: CSVELAGSGELFF. CDR3 bases: TGCAGCGTCGAACTGGCGGGGTCCGGGGAGCTGTTTTTT.

This clone was recorded only once. The rearrangement joins TRBV7-9 to TRBJ2-1; D possibly matches TRBD1 or TRBD2 (5 bases each). The CDR3 is made up of 16 amino acids. The V end lost 1 base, the J end lost 4 bases, and 14 bases lay between the germline ends. CDR1 and CDR2 (germline): SEHNR, FQNEAQ (reference sequence). DNA for the CDR3: TGTGCCAGCAGCTTAGAAGGGACCGACCCTTACAATGAGCAGTTCTTC. Protein product: CASSLEGTDPYNEQFF.

As to this clone: The sample contains more than one DNA sequence encoding this CDR3. The chain combines TRBV27 with TRBJ2-1, with unresolved D. The CDR3 contains 13 residues. V lost 0 bases, J lost 5 bases, and 5 bases lay in between. CDR1 MNHEY and CDR2 SMNVEV come from the germline V gene (reference sequence). The CDR3 loop reads CASSLSRDNEQFF. The DNA of the CDR3 is TGTGCCAGCAGTTTATCGAGAGACAATGAGCAGTTCTTC.

The chain employs TRBV7-2 and TRBJ1-5; tentative D call: TRBD1 (6 bases). V lost 1 base and J 0 bases, leaving 13 bases between the germline ends. Germline V lookup: CDR1 SGHTA, CDR2 FQGNSA. This CDR3 contains 17 residues. The CDR3 sequence is CASSLDRTVYSNQPQHF. Written as DNA, the CDR3 is TGTGCCAGCAGCTTAGACCGGACAGTATATAGCAATCAGCCCCAGCATTTT.

The chain employs TRBV13 and TRBJ2-1; 8 nucleotides agree with TRBD1. The germline gives CDR1 PRHDT, CDR2 FYEKMQ (reference sequence). V shed 5 bases and J 7 bases; nucleotides not matched to a gene: 10. This CDR3 has 15 amino acids. The DNA of the CDR3 is TGTGCCAGCAGCCCAGGACAGGGAGGAGTGAATGAGCAGTTCTTC. It is translated as CASSPGQGGVNEQFF.

The genes are TRBV6-4 and TRBJ1-2; D possibly corresponds to TRBD1 (5 bases). Between the trimmed V and J ends, which lost 2 bases and 7 bases, there was a span of 11 bases. CDR1 MRHNA and CDR2 SNTAGT come from the germline V gene. The CDR3 loop spans 13 amino acids. In DNA form, the CDR3 reads TGTGCCAGCAGTGACGAGGCAGGGCTTGGCTACACCTTC. It encodes CASSDEAGLGYTF.

This clone was recorded a few times. The chain is built from TRBV6-6 and TRBJ2-7, with D hard to call. V was clipped by 6 bases and J by 5 bases, with 8 bases between them. The CDR3 is 11 amino acids. Per germline, CDR1 MNHNY and CDR2 SVGAGI (reference sequence). This CDR3 reads CASSLQHEQYF. DNA for the CDR3: TGTGCCAGCAGCCTACAACACGAGCAGTACTTC.

The chain employs TRBV27 and TRBJ2-1; D may match TRBD1 or TRBD2 (5 bases each). V was shortened by 7 bases and J by 7 bases, with 14 bases between the two germline ends. The CDR3 consists of 13 residues. Germline V CDR1 and CDR2: MNHEY, SMNVEV (reference sequence). Here the CDR3 reads CASTTRGVNEQFF. The DNA of the CDR3 is TGTGCCAGCACCACCCGAGGGGTAAATGAGCAGTTCTTC.

The chain carries TRBV28 and TRBJ2-5; 9 bases align to TRBD2. This CDR3 is built from 16 residues. Losses at the gene ends were 5 bases for V and 1 base for J; bases not matched to a gene: 8. Germline assignment: CDR1 MDHEN and CDR2 SYDVKM. In nucleotides, the CDR3 is TGTGCCAGCAGTGTAGAGCGGGAGGCTCCCCAAGAGACCCAGTACTTC. Its protein is CASSVEREAPQETQYF.